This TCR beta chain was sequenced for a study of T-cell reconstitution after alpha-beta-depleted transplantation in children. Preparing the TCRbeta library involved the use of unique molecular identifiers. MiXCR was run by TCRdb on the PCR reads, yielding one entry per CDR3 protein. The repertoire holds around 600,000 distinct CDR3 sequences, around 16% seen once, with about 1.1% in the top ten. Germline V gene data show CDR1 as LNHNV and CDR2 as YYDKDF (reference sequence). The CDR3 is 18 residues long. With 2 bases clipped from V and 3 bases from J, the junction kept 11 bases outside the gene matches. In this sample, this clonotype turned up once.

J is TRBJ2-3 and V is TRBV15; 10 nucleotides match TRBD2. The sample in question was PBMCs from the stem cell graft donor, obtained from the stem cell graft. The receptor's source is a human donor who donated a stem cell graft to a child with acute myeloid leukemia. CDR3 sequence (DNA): TGTGCCACCAGCAGACCGAGCATCACTAGCGGGGAAACAGATACGCAGTATTTT. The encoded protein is CATSRPSITSGETDTQYF. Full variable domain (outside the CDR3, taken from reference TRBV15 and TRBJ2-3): DAMVIQNPRYQVTQFGKPVTLSCSQTLNHNVMYWYQQKSSQAPKLLFHYYDKDFNNEADTPDNFQSRRPNTSFCFLDIRSPGLGDTAMYLCATSRPSITSGETDTQYFGPGTRLTVL.